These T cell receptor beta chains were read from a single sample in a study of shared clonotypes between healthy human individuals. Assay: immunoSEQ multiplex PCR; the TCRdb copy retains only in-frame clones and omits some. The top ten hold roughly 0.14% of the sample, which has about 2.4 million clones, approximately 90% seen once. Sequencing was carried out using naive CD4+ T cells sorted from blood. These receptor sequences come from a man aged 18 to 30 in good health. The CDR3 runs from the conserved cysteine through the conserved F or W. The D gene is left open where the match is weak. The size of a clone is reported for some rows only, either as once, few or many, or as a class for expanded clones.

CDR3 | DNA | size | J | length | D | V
CASMRGGTEAFF | TGTGCCAGTATGCGGGGGGGGACTGAAGCTTTCTTT | NA | TRBJ1-1 | 12 | NA | TRBV6-5
CASSSLQKGASTDTQYF | TGTGCCAGCAGTTCCCTACAAAAGGGGGCTAGCACAGATACGCAGTATTTT | NA | TRBJ2-3 | 17 | TRBD1 | TRBV27
CASSLGGTNNEQFF | TGCGCCAGCAGCTTAGGGGGAACCAACAATGAGCAGTTCTTC | once | TRBJ2-1 | 14 | NA | TRBV5-1
CASSLDRPSSYNEQFF | TGTGCCAGCTCACTCGACAGGCCGAGCTCCTACAATGAGCAGTTCTTC | NA | TRBJ2-1 | 16 | NA | TRBV18
CASSYDRETQYF | TGCGCCAGCAGCTACGACCGGGAGACCCAGTACTTC | NA | TRBJ2-5 | 12 | NA | TRBV5-1
CASSPRTGGDEKLFF | TGTGCCAGCTCACCACGCACAGGGGGGGATGAAAAACTGTTTTTT | NA | TRBJ1-4 | 15 | TRBD1 | TRBV18
CASNTGQGKGTGELFF | TGCGCCAGCAACACGGGACAGGGAAAAGGGACCGGGGAGCTGTTTTTT | NA | TRBJ2-2 | 16 | TRBD1 | TRBV5-1
CASSPDQLSGGYTF | TGTGCCAGCAGCCCCGATCAGCTTTCGGGTGGCTACACCTTC | NA | TRBJ1-2 | 14 | NA | TRBV7-6
CASSVRSISYEQYF | TGTGCCAGCAGCGTACGGTCCATTTCCTACGAGCAGTACTTC | once | TRBJ2-7 | 14 | NA | TRBV9
CAGTGPNAYEQYF | TGTGCCGGAACCGGGCCGAACGCCTACGAGCAGTACTTC | once | TRBJ2-7 | 13 | NA | TRBV2
CASSWERTGELFF | TGTGCCAGCAGTTGGGAGAGAACCGGGGAGCTGTTTTTT | NA | TRBJ2-2 | 13 | NA | TRBV6-5
CASSEGVTANTGELFF | TGTGCCAGCAGTGAAGGGGTCACTGCGAACACCGGGGAGCTGTTTTTT | NA | TRBJ2-2 | 16 | NA | TRBV6-1
CASSPVGRDNSPLHF | TGCGCCAGCAGCCCCGTAGGCAGGGATAATTCACCCCTCCACTTT | NA | TRBJ1-6 | 15 | NA | TRBV4-1
CAIKASDTYYGYTF | TGTGCCATCAAGGCGTCAGACACCTACTATGGCTACACCTTC | NA | TRBJ1-2 | 14 | NA | TRBV10-3
CASSVGTGPDYGYTF | TGTGCCAGCAGTGTCGGGACAGGCCCCGACTATGGCTACACCTTC | NA | TRBJ1-2 | 15 | TRBD1 | TRBV6-1
CASSLGRGGEQFF | TGTGCCAGCAGCTTAGGGAGGGGAGGGGAGCAGTTCTTC | NA | TRBJ2-1 | 13 | TRBD2 | TRBV7-2
CASSPDSNTEAFF | TGCGCCAGCAGCCCCGACTCGAACACTGAAGCTTTCTTT | NA | TRBJ1-1 | 13 | NA | TRBV5-1
CASSLRGRNTDTQYF | TGTGCCAGCAGCTTACGGGGGAGGAACACAGATACGCAGTATTTT | NA | TRBJ2-3 | 15 | NA | TRBV7-2
CASKPGQGAWEQYF | TGTGCCAGCAAACCGGGACAGGGGGCTTGGGAGCAGTACTTC | NA | TRBJ2-7 | 14 | TRBD1 | TRBV6-5
CASSLDYNSPLHF | TGTGCCAGCAGCCTCGATTATAATTCACCCCTCCACTTT | NA | TRBJ1-6 | 13 | NA | TRBV11-2
CASSLYGPLNEKLFF | TGCGCCAGCAGCTTATACGGGCCCCTTAATGAAAAACTGTTTTTT | NA | TRBJ1-4 | 15 | NA | TRBV5-1
CASSQPGDRRDEQYF | TGTGCCAGCAGTCAACCTGGGGACAGGAGGGACGAGCAGTACTTC | NA | TRBJ2-7 | 15 | TRBD1 | TRBV6-6
CASSPRRTGGRGQPQHF | TGTGCCAGCAGTCCCCGACGGACAGGGGGCAGGGGACAGCCCCAGCATTTT | NA | TRBJ1-5 | 17 | TRBD1 | TRBV28
CASSWLAGNEQFF | TGTGCCAGCAGTTGGCTAGCGGGGAATGAGCAGTTCTTC | NA | TRBJ2-1 | 13 | TRBD2 | TRBV6-6
CASSLDGTSNEQFF | TGTGCCAGCAGCTTGGACGGGACTAGCAATGAGCAGTTCTTC | NA | TRBJ2-1 | 14 | TRBD2 | TRBV5-8
CASSLARGTLNTEAFF | TGCGCCAGCAGCTTGGCCCGGGGGACCCTGAACACTGAAGCTTTCTTT | NA | TRBJ1-1 | 16 | NA | TRBV5-1
CASSVQAAYSGNTIYF | TGTGCCAGCAGTGTCCAGGCGGCTTACTCTGGAAACACCATATATTTT | NA | TRBJ1-3 | 16 | NA | TRBV6-1
CASTPELSGSYNEQFF | TGTGCCAGCACCCCCGAGCTTAGCGGGTCCTACAATGAGCAGTTCTTC | NA | TRBJ2-1 | 16 | TRBD2 | TRBV6-6
CASSWGQGDTGELFF | TGTGCCAGCAGCTGGGGACAGGGAGACACCGGGGAGCTGTTTTTT | NA | TRBJ2-2 | 15 | TRBD1 | TRBV7-2
CASASDRGVSNQPQHF | TGTGCCAGCGCCTCGGACAGGGGAGTAAGCAATCAGCCCCAGCATTTT | once | TRBJ1-5 | 16 | TRBD1 | TRBV27
CASGGLATREQYF | TGTGCCAGCGGGGGACTAGCGACTAGAGAGCAGTACTTC | NA | TRBJ2-7 | 13 | TRBD2 | TRBV2
CASSGRQGMNTEAFF | TGCGCCAGCAGCGGACGACAGGGTATGAACACTGAAGCTTTCTTT | NA | TRBJ1-1 | 15 | TRBD1 | TRBV5-1
CASSLLTGEDGYTF | TGCGCCAGCAGCTTATTGACAGGGGAGGACGGCTACACCTTC | NA | TRBJ1-2 | 14 | TRBD1 | TRBV5-1
CASSASGVGNQPQHF | TGTGCCAGCAGTGCTTCAGGGGTGGGCAATCAGCCCCAGCATTTT | once | TRBJ1-5 | 15 | NA | TRBV25-1
CASSFTPYPEETQYF | TGTGCCAGCAGCTTCACCCCTTACCCTGAGGAGACCCAGTACTTC | NA | TRBJ2-5 | 15 | NA | TRBV5-6
CALDSGNTIYF | TGTGCCTTGGACAGCGGAAACACCATATATTTT | few | TRBJ1-3 | 11 | NA | TRBV30
CSVEFGTTTNEKLFF | TGCAGCGTTGAATTCGGGACAACAACTAATGAAAAACTGTTTTTT | NA | TRBJ1-4 | 15 | NA | TRBV29-1
CASSRTSGRGNIQYF | TGTGCCAGCAGCCGGACTAGCGGGAGGGGCAACATTCAGTACTTC | NA | TRBJ2-4 | 15 | TRBD2 | TRBV7-2
CASSGPYEQYF | TGTGCCAGCAGCGGACCCTACGAGCAGTACTTC | NA | TRBJ2-7 | 11 | NA | TRBV2
CASSDGGGSTDTQYF | TGTGCCAGCAGTGACGGAGGGGGAAGCACAGATACGCAGTATTTT | NA | TRBJ2-3 | 15 | NA | TRBV6-4
CAISTTGGAENEQFF | TGTGCCATCAGTACGACAGGGGGCGCGGAAAATGAGCAGTTCTTC | NA | TRBJ2-1 | 15 | TRBD1 | TRBV10-3
CASRKTSGSPLEQFF | TGTGCCAGCAGGAAGACTAGCGGGAGCCCTCTAGAGCAGTTCTTC | NA | TRBJ2-1 | 15 | TRBD2 | TRBV6-5
CASRQGGGLNTDTQYF | TGCGCCAGCAGGCAAGGGGGCGGGCTCAACACAGATACGCAGTATTTT | NA | TRBJ2-3 | 16 | TRBD1 | TRBV4-3
CASSQDREGEKLFF | TGTGCTAGCAGCCAAGACAGGGAGGGTGAAAAACTGTTTTTT | NA | TRBJ1-4 | 14 | TRBD1 | TRBV7-7
CASSKGGETQYF | TGCGCCAGCAGCAAGGGCGGGGAGACCCAGTACTTC | NA | TRBJ2-5 | 12 | NA | TRBV5-1
CASSLFGLGGYTF | TGTGCCAGCAGTTTATTCGGGCTCGGAGGCTACACCTTC | NA | TRBJ1-2 | 13 | NA | TRBV28
CASSEFVYEQYF | TGCGCCAGCAGTGAGTTTGTCTACGAGCAGTACTTC | NA | TRBJ2-7 | 12 | NA | TRBV10-2
CASSSAREGNTIYF | TGTGCCAGCAGCTCAGCGAGGGAGGGAAACACCATATATTTT | NA | TRBJ1-3 | 14 | NA | TRBV5-4
CASSLGTERNTIYF | TGTGCCAGCAGTTTAGGGACAGAGAGAAACACCATATATTTT | NA | TRBJ1-3 | 14 | TRBD1 | TRBV27
CASSPPGLSAREQYF | TGTGCCAGCTCACCTCCCGGGCTCAGCGCCCGCGAGCAGTACTTC | once | TRBJ2-7 | 15 | NA | TRBV18
CASSSPSGESTDTQYF | TGTGCCAGCAGTTCCCCAAGCGGAGAAAGCACAGATACGCAGTATTTT | NA | TRBJ2-3 | 16 | NA | TRBV28
CASTATSGNTGELFF | TGTGCCAGCACCGCGACTAGCGGGAACACCGGGGAGCTGTTTTTT | NA | TRBJ2-2 | 15 | TRBD2 | TRBV9
CAISRTSGSAGELFF | TGTGCCATCAGTCGGACTAGCGGGAGTGCCGGGGAGCTGTTTTTT | NA | TRBJ2-2 | 15 | TRBD2 | TRBV10-3
CASSVTWGGNEQFF | TGTGCCAGCAGTGTCACCTGGGGGGGGAATGAGCAGTTCTTC | NA | TRBJ2-1 | 14 | TRBD2 | TRBV6-1
CASSPRDRFTAEAFF | TGTGCCAGCAGTCCCCGGGACAGGTTTACGGCTGAAGCTTTCTTT | NA | TRBJ1-1 | 15 | TRBD1 | TRBV27
CASSGLDANLYGYTF | TGTGCCAGCAGCGGACTGGACGCAAACCTCTATGGCTACACCTTC | NA | TRBJ1-2 | 15 | NA | TRBV7-2
CASSEPGTSGSFPYNEQFF | TGCGCCAGCAGTGAGCCAGGGACTAGCGGGAGTTTCCCGTACAATGAGCAGTTCTTC | NA | TRBJ2-1 | 19 | TRBD2 | TRBV10-2
CASSSTSGGYNEQFF | TGTGCCAGCAGCTCGACTAGCGGGGGGTACAATGAGCAGTTCTTC | once | TRBJ2-1 | 15 | TRBD2 | TRBV7-3
CASSHRGPVVEAFF | TGTGCCAGCAGTCACCGGGGACCCGTAGTTGAAGCTTTCTTT | NA | TRBJ1-1 | 14 | NA | TRBV2